Listed below are T cell receptor beta chains from one sample, sequenced in a study of beta chain features in type 1 diabetes. Clones were read by immunoSEQ multiplex PCR, and TCRdb kept only the in-frame ones, dropping some. The sample carries 680,000 or so clones, around a sixth recorded once. The specimen was naive CD4+ T cells from blood. Receptor source: a man aged 18 to 29 in good health. The CDR3 runs from the conserved cysteine through the conserved F or W. D genes are given only for firm matches. Not every row has a clone size; where given, it reads once, few, many or a size class.

CDR3 DNA: TGTGCCACCAGCAGTCCGAATAATGAAAAACTGTTTTTT
CDR3 protein: CATSSPNNEKLFF
J gene: TRBJ1-4
clone size: few
V gene: TRBV15
D gene: .

CDR3 DNA: TGTGCCAGCAGTGACGAGGGGGGTGACAATGAGCAGTTCTTC
CDR3 protein: CASSDEGGDNEQFF
J gene: TRBJ2-1
clone size: few
V gene: TRBV6-4
D gene: .

CDR3 DNA: TGTGCCAGCAGCGACAGGGTCCAATTGACTAGCGGGAGTAACGGGGAGCTGTTTTTT
CDR3 protein: CASSDRVQLTSGSNGELFF
J gene: TRBJ2-2
clone size: .
V gene: TRBV9
D gene: TRBD2

CDR3 DNA: TGTGCCAGCAGCTTAGGCCAGACTTACCAAGAGACCCAGTACTTC
CDR3 protein: CASSLGQTYQETQYF
J gene: TRBJ2-5
clone size: few
V gene: TRBV7-3
D gene: .

CDR3 DNA: TGTGCCAGCAGACGTACCGGGACAGGGCCGCATGGCTACACCTTC
CDR3 protein: CASRRTGTGPHGYTF
J gene: TRBJ1-2
clone size: few
V gene: TRBV27
D gene: TRBD1

CDR3 DNA: TGTGCCAGCTCACCGGATGCCAGGACTGAAGCTTTCTTT
CDR3 protein: CASSPDARTEAFF
J gene: TRBJ1-1
clone size: few
V gene: TRBV18
D gene: .

CDR3 DNA: TGTGCCTGGAGGGGGACAGGCGGTGGAGGGGAGCTGTTTTTT
CDR3 protein: CAWRGTGGGGELFF
J gene: TRBJ2-2
clone size: few
V gene: TRBV30
D gene: TRBD1

CDR3 DNA: TGTGCCAGCAGTGGACAGGGTTTAAATCAGCCCCAGCATTTT
CDR3 protein: CASSGQGLNQPQHF
J gene: TRBJ1-5
clone size: .
V gene: TRBV2
D gene: TRBD1

CDR3 DNA: TGTGCCAGCAGTGGACTCGGTTCAGATACGCAGTATTTT
CDR3 protein: CASSGLGSDTQYF
J gene: TRBJ2-3
clone size: .
V gene: TRBV6-5
D gene: .

CDR3 DNA: TGTGCCAGTTTAACCAGGTCCTTGGGCACTGAAGCTTTCTTT
CDR3 protein: CASLTRSLGTEAFF
J gene: TRBJ1-1
clone size: .
V gene: TRBV2
D gene: .

CDR3 DNA: TGTGCCAGCAGTGGAGGCAGCAATCAGCCCCAGCATTTT
CDR3 protein: CASSGGSNQPQHF
J gene: TRBJ1-5
clone size: few
V gene: TRBV6-1
D gene: .

CDR3 DNA: TGTGCCAGCAGCCTTCGGGACATCTGGGAGACCCAGTACTTC
CDR3 protein: CASSLRDIWETQYF
J gene: TRBJ2-5
clone size: few
V gene: TRBV7-2
D gene: .

CDR3 DNA: TGTGCCAGCAGTTACTCGATGGGTACGCAGTATTTT
CDR3 protein: CASSYSMGTQYF
J gene: TRBJ2-3
clone size: .
V gene: TRBV6-5
D gene: .

CDR3 DNA: TGTGCCAGCAGCCGGGGGACAACAGGGAATTCACCCCTCCACTTT
CDR3 protein: CASSRGTTGNSPLHF
J gene: TRBJ1-6
clone size: .
V gene: TRBV9
D gene: .

CDR3 DNA: TGTGCCAGCAGCTTGAGGGCGAGCGGATATAGCAATCAGCCCCAGCATTTT
CDR3 protein: CASSLRASGYSNQPQHF
J gene: TRBJ1-5
clone size: .
V gene: TRBV7-6
D gene: .

CDR3 DNA: TGCGCCAGCAGCCGCATCGTAGCGGGAGTGTCCTACGAGCAGTACTTC
CDR3 protein: CASSRIVAGVSYEQYF
J gene: TRBJ2-7
clone size: few
V gene: TRBV4-3
D gene: TRBD2

CDR3 DNA: TGTGCCAGCCGCTTTGGGACAGATACGCAGTATTTT
CDR3 protein: CASRFGTDTQYF
J gene: TRBJ2-3
clone size: .
V gene: TRBV7-3
D gene: .

CDR3 DNA: TGTGCCAGCAGTGAACAGGGTCAGGCATTCGATGAGCAGTTCTTC
CDR3 protein: CASSEQGQAFDEQFF
J gene: TRBJ2-1
clone size: .
V gene: TRBV2
D gene: .

CDR3 DNA: TGTGCCAGCAGCCCCGACTATTCCTTCACAGATACGCAGTATTTT
CDR3 protein: CASSPDYSFTDTQYF
J gene: TRBJ2-3
clone size: few
V gene: TRBV5-4
D gene: .

CDR3 DNA: TGTGCCAGCAGTTACTCGGCTAGCGGGAGTGTTGAGCAGTTCTTC
CDR3 protein: CASSYSASGSVEQFF
J gene: TRBJ2-1
clone size: .
V gene: TRBV6-5
D gene: TRBD2

CDR3 DNA: TGTGCCACCAGCAGAGATGGGGGACAGGGACTCGAGCAGTACTTC
CDR3 protein: CATSRDGGQGLEQYF
J gene: TRBJ2-7
clone size: .
V gene: TRBV15
D gene: TRBD1

CDR3 DNA: TGTGCCAGCAGCCCCGACAGGACTTGGGTTCAAGAGACCCAGTACTTC
CDR3 protein: CASSPDRTWVQETQYF
J gene: TRBJ2-5
clone size: .
V gene: TRBV11-2
D gene: .

CDR3 DNA: TGTGCCAGCAGCTTGGCAGGGGGATCGAATCAGCCCCAGCATTTT
CDR3 protein: CASSLAGGSNQPQHF
J gene: TRBJ1-5
clone size: .
V gene: TRBV5-6
D gene: TRBD1

CDR3 DNA: TGTGCCAGCACCTCCCCCCAGGGGCCCTACGAGCAGTACTTC
CDR3 protein: CASTSPQGPYEQYF
J gene: TRBJ2-7
clone size: few
V gene: TRBV28
D gene: .

CDR3 DNA: TGTGCCAGCATCCTGATGCCAAACACCGGGGAGCTGTTTTTT
CDR3 protein: CASILMPNTGELFF
J gene: TRBJ2-2
clone size: .
V gene: TRBV6-1
D gene: .

CDR3 DNA: TGTGCCAGCAGACCCGGGACAGGGTCCTACGAGCAGTACTTC
CDR3 protein: CASRPGTGSYEQYF
J gene: TRBJ2-7
clone size: few
V gene: TRBV2
D gene: TRBD1

CDR3 DNA: TGTGCCAGCAGCTTAGCGTTGGGACAGGGGGCGCGAGGCGAGCAGTACTTC
CDR3 protein: CASSLALGQGARGEQYF
J gene: TRBJ2-7
clone size: few
V gene: TRBV5-4
D gene: TRBD1

CDR3 DNA: TGTGCCAGCAGCTCCCCAGACAGGGGACACCCCAACTATGGCTACACCTTC
CDR3 protein: CASSSPDRGHPNYGYTF
J gene: TRBJ1-2
clone size: few
V gene: TRBV21-1
D gene: .

CDR3 DNA: TGTGCCAGCAGTTCCAGACAGGGCGCAGCTTTCTTT
CDR3 protein: CASSSRQGAAFF
J gene: TRBJ1-1
clone size: few
V gene: TRBV6-5
D gene: TRBD1

CDR3 DNA: TGTGCCAGCAGCTCCAGGGTCATGAACACTGAAGCTTTCTTT
CDR3 protein: CASSSRVMNTEAFF
J gene: TRBJ1-1
clone size: .
V gene: TRBV7-9
D gene: .

CDR3 DNA: TGTGCCAGCAGTTCGAGCGGGAGTCGCAATGAGCAGTTCTTC
CDR3 protein: CASSSSGSRNEQFF
J gene: TRBJ2-1
clone size: few
V gene: TRBV6-6
D gene: TRBD2

CDR3 DNA: TGTGCCAGCAGCGTAGGTAGCGGGACAAACTACGAGCAGTACTTC
CDR3 protein: CASSVGSGTNYEQYF
J gene: TRBJ2-7
clone size: few
V gene: TRBV9
D gene: TRBD2

CDR3 DNA: TGTGTCGCGGGCCTAGCGGACTACAATGAGCAGTTCTTC
CDR3 protein: CVAGLADYNEQFF
J gene: TRBJ2-1
clone size: .
V gene: TRBV28
D gene: TRBD2

CDR3 DNA: TGTGCCAGCAGCTTAGGGGCGGGCACTGAAGCTTTCTTT
CDR3 protein: CASSLGAGTEAFF
J gene: TRBJ1-1
clone size: .
V gene: TRBV7-3
D gene: .

CDR3 DNA: TGTGCCAGCAGTGCGTCGGGACAGGGAGGTGGTTTGTACTTC
CDR3 protein: CASSASGQGGGLYF
J gene: TRBJ2-7
clone size: .
V gene: TRBV2
D gene: TRBD1

CDR3 DNA: TGTGCCAGCAGCCTAACTCGATGGGAGCAGTTCTTC
CDR3 protein: CASSLTRWEQFF
J gene: TRBJ2-1
clone size: few
V gene: TRBV7-2
D gene: .

CDR3 DNA: TGTGCCAGCGGAACCGTAGGGAATAACTATGGCTACACCTTC
CDR3 protein: CASGTVGNNYGYTF
J gene: TRBJ1-2
clone size: .
V gene: TRBV11-2
D gene: .

CDR3 DNA: TGTGCCAGCAGCTTTGCGAGACAGGTCGACAGGAACACCGGGGAGCTGTTTTTT
CDR3 protein: CASSFARQVDRNTGELFF
J gene: TRBJ2-2
clone size: few
V gene: TRBV7-9
D gene: .

CDR3 DNA: TGTGCCAGCAGCTTAGTAGCGGGCGAGACAGATACGCAGTATTTT
CDR3 protein: CASSLVAGETDTQYF
J gene: TRBJ2-3
clone size: .
V gene: TRBV7-2
D gene: TRBD2

CDR3 DNA: TGTGCCAGCAGCGTAGCCTGGAGCTCTGGAAACACCATATATTTT
CDR3 protein: CASSVAWSSGNTIYF
J gene: TRBJ1-3
clone size: few
V gene: TRBV9
D gene: .

CDR3 DNA: TGTGCCAGCAGCGTAGAAGGGGGAAAGACCCAGTACTTC
CDR3 protein: CASSVEGGKTQYF
J gene: TRBJ2-5
clone size: .
V gene: TRBV9
D gene: .

CDR3 DNA: TGTGCCAGCAGTGAGATCCGGACCGGTCGTTGGGAGACCCAGTACTTC
CDR3 protein: CASSEIRTGRWETQYF
J gene: TRBJ2-5
clone size: few
V gene: TRBV25-1
D gene: .

CDR3 DNA: TGTGCCAGCAGCTTGCCAGGGGACAAAAACATTCAGTACTTC
CDR3 protein: CASSLPGDKNIQYF
J gene: TRBJ2-4
clone size: few
V gene: TRBV5-4
D gene: .

CDR3 DNA: TGTGCCAGTAGTAGTCAGAGGAATACGCAGTATTTT
CDR3 protein: CASSSQRNTQYF
J gene: TRBJ2-3
clone size: .
V gene: TRBV19
D gene: .

CDR3 DNA: TGTGCCAGCAGCGCCCGGGACAGGGTCACACATACGCAGTATTTT
CDR3 protein: CASSARDRVTHTQYF
J gene: TRBJ2-3
clone size: few
V gene: TRBV9
D gene: TRBD1

CDR3 DNA: TGTGCCAGCAGCCCTACGGGGAGCGGGAGTTCGACCGGGGAGCTGTTTTTT
CDR3 protein: CASSPTGSGSSTGELFF
J gene: TRBJ2-2
clone size: .
V gene: TRBV9
D gene: TRBD2

CDR3 DNA: TGTGCCAGCTCACCCGGCGGGGGGAACGGCTACACCTTC
CDR3 protein: CASSPGGGNGYTF
J gene: TRBJ1-2
clone size: few
V gene: TRBV18
D gene: .

CDR3 DNA: TGTGCCAGCAGACGAATACAGTCGAGTTTGGTGGCTTTCTTT
CDR3 protein: CASRRIQSSLVAFF
J gene: TRBJ1-1
clone size: few
V gene: TRBV11-2
D gene: .

CDR3 DNA: TGCGCCAGCAGCTTTGAGTTGGGTAGGGACCAAAACATTCAGTACTTC
CDR3 protein: CASSFELGRDQNIQYF
J gene: TRBJ2-4
clone size: .
V gene: TRBV5-1
D gene: .

CDR3 DNA: TGTGCCAGCAGCCAAGAGGTTAGATTGGGCAGGACCTATGGCTACACCTTC
CDR3 protein: CASSQEVRLGRTYGYTF
J gene: TRBJ1-2
clone size: .
V gene: TRBV14
D gene: .

CDR3 DNA: TGCGCCAGCAGCCAGCTCGGGGGGAATTCACCCCTCCACTTT
CDR3 protein: CASSQLGGNSPLHF
J gene: TRBJ1-6
clone size: .
V gene: TRBV4-3
D gene: .

CDR3 DNA: TGTGCCAGCAGCTTAGGGATGAGGGAGGCTAATTCACCCCTCCACTTT
CDR3 protein: CASSLGMREANSPLHF
J gene: TRBJ1-6
clone size: .
V gene: TRBV7-6
D gene: .

CDR3 DNA: TGTGCCAGCAGCTTAATCGGGCGGGGGGGCCCAGATACGCAGTATTTT
CDR3 protein: CASSLIGRGGPDTQYF
J gene: TRBJ2-3
clone size: few
V gene: TRBV7-2
D gene: TRBD2

CDR3 DNA: TGTGCCAGCAGTTTAGGGGGGGCGCGTCGCGAGCAGTACTTC
CDR3 protein: CASSLGGARREQYF
J gene: TRBJ2-7
clone size: .
V gene: TRBV27
D gene: .